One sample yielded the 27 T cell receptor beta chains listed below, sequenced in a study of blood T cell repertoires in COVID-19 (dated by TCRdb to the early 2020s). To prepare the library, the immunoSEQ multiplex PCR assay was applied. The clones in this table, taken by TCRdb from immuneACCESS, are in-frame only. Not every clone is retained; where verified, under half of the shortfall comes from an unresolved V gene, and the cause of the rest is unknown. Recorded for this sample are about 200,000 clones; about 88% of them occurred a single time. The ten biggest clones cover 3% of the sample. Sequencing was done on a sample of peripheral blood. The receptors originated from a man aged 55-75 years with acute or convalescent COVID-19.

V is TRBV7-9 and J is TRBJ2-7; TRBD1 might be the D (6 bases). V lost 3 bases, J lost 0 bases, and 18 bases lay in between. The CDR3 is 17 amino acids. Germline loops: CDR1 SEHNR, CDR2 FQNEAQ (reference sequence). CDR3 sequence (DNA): TGTGCCAGCAGCTTCGGCAGGGGCGCCCAGAGCTCCTACGAGCAGTACTTC. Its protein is CASSFGRGAQSSYEQYF. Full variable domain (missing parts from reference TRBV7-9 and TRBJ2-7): DTGVSQNPRHKITKRGQNVTFRCDPISEHNRLYWYRQTLGQGPEFLTYFQNEAQLEKSRLLSDRFSAERPKGSFSTLEIQRTEQGDSAMYLCASSFGRGAQSSYEQYFGPGTRLTVT.

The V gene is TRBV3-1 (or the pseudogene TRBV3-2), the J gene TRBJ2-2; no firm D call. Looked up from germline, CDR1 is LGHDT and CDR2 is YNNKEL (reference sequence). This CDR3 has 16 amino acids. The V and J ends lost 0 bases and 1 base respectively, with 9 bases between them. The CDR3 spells CASSQEPSVNTGELFF. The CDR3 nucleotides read TGTGCCAGCAGCCAAGAACCCAGCGTGAACACCGGGGAGCTGTTTTTT.

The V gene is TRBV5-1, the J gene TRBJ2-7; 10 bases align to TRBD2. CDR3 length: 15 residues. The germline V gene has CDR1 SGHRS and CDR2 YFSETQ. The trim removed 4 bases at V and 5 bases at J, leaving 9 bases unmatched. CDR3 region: CASSLSGGVPNEQYF. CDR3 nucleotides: TGCGCCAGCAGCCTCAGCGGGGGGGTCCCCAACGAGCAGTACTTC.

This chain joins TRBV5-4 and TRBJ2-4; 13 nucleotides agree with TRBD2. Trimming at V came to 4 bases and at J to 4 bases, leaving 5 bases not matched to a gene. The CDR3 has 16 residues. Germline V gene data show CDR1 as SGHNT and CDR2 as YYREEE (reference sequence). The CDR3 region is CASSLTSGGRKNIQYF. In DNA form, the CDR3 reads TGTGCCAGCAGCCTGACTAGCGGGGGGCGAAAAAACATTCAGTACTTC.

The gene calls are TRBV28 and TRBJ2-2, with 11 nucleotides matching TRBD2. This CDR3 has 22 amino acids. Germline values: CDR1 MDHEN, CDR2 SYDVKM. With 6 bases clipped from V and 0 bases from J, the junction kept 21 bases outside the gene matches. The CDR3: CASRDQVRASGGHYPNTGELFF. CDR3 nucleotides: TGTGCCAGCAGAGATCAGGTCCGGGCTAGCGGGGGGCACTATCCGAACACCGGGGAGCTGTTTTTT.

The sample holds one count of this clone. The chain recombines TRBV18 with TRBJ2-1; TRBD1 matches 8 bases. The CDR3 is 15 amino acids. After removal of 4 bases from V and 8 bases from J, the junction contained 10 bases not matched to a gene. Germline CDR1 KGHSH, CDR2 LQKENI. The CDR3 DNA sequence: TGTGCCAGCTCACTCGGGACAGGTGGGGGGTATGAGCAGTTCTTC. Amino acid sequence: CASSLGTGGGYEQFF.

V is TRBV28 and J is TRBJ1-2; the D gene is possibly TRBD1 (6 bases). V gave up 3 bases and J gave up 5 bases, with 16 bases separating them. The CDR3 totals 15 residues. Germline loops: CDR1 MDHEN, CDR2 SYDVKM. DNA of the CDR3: TGTGCCAGCAGTTTCCTACTACAGGGCGGATATGGCTACACCTTC. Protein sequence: CASSFLLQGGYGYTF.

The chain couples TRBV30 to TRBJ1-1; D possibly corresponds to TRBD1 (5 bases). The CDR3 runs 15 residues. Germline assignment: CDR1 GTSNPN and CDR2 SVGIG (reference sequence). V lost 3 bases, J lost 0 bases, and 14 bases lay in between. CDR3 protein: CAWRAYDRLNTEAFF. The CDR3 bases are TGTGCCTGGAGAGCCTACGACAGACTGAACACTGAAGCTTTCTTT.

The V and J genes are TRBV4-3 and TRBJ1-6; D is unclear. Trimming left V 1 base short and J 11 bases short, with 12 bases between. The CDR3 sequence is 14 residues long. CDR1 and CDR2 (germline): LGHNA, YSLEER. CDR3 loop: CASSQVGSAAPLHF. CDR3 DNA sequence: TGCGCCAGCAGCCAAGTCGGATCCGCGGCACCCCTCCACTTT.

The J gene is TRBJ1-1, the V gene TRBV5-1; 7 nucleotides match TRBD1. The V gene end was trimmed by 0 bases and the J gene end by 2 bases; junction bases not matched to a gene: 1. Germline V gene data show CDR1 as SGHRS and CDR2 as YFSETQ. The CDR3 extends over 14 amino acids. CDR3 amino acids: CASSLGDRNTEAFF. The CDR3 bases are TGCGCCAGCAGCTTGGGGGACAGAAACACTGAAGCTTTCTTT.

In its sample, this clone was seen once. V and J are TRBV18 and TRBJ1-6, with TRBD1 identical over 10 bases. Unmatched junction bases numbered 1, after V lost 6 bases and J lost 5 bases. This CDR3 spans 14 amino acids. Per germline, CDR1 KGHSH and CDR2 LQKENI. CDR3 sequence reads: CASSGQGDNSPLHF. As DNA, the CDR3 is TGTGCCAGCTCCGGACAGGGGGATAATTCACCCCTCCACTTT.

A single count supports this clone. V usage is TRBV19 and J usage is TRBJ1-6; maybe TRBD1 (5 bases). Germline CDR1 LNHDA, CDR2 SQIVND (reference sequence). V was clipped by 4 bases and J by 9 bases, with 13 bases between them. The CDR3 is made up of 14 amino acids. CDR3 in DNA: TGTGCCAGTAGTACGGGGGTCAGTAGTTCACCCCTCCACTTT. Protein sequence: CASSTGVSSSPLHF.

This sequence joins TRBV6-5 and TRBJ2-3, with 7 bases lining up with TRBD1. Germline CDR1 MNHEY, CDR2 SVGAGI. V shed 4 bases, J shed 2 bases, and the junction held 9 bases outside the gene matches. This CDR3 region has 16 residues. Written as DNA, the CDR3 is TGTGCCAGCAGTTTACTGGGACAGACCTCCACAGATACGCAGTATTTT. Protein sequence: CASSLLGQTSTDTQYF.

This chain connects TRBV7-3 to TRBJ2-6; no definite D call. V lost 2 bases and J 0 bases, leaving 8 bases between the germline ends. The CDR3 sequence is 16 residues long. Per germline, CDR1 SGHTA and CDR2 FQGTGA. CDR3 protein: CASSLGSFSGANVLTF. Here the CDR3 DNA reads TGTGCCAGCAGCTTAGGCAGTTTCTCTGGGGCCAACGTCCTGACTTTC.

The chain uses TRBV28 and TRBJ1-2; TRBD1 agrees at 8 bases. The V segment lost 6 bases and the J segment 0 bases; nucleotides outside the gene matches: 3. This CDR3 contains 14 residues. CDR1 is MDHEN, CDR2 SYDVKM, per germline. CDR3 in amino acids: CASRARGPNYGYTF. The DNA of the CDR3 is TGTGCCAGCAGGGCCAGGGGGCCTAACTATGGCTACACCTTC.

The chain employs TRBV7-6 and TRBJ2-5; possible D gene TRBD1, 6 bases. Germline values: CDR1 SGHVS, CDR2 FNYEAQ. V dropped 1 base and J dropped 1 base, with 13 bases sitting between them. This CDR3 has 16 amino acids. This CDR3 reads CASSLEDRLTQETQYF. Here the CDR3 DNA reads TGTGCCAGCAGCTTAGAGGACAGACTTACCCAAGAGACCCAGTACTTC.

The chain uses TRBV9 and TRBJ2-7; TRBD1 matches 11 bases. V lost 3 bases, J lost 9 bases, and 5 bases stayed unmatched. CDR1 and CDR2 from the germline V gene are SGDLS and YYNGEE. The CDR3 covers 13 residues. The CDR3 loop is CASSAGQGAWQYF. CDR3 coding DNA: TGTGCCAGCAGCGCCGGACAGGGGGCCTGGCAGTACTTC.

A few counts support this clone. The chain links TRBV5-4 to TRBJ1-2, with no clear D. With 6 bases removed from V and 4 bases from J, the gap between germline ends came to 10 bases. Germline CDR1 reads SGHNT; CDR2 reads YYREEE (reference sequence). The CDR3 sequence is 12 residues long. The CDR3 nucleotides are TGTGCCAGCACCGAAGATAGCTATGGCTACACCTTC. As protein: CASTEDSYGYTF.

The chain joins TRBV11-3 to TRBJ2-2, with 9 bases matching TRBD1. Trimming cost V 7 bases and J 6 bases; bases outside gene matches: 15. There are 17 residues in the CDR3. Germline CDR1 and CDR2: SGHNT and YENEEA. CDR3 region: CASTSYLGGQGPGELFF. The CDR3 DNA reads TGTGCCAGCACCTCCTACTTGGGGGGACAGGGTCCCGGGGAGCTGTTTTTT.

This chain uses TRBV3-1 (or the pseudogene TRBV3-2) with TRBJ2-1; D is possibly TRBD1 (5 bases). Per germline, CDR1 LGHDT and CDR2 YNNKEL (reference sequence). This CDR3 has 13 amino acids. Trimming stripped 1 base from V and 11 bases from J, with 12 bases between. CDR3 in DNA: TGTGCCAGCAGCCAAGGGGGCAGGAGCAAGCAGTTCTTC. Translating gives CASSQGGRSKQFF.

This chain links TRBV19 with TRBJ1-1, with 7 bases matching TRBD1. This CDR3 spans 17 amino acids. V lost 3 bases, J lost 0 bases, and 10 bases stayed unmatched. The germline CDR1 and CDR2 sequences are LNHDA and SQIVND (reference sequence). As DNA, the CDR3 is TGTGCCAGTAGTATCTCGGGGACAGTCAAACTGAACACTGAAGCTTTCTTT. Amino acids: CASSISGTVKLNTEAFF.

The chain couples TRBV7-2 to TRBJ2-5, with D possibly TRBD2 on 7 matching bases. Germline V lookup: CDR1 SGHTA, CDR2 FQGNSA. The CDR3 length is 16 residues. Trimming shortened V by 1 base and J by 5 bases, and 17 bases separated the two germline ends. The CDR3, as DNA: TGTGCCAGCAGCTTAGGTTTTGCGGGGGCCCGTGAGACCCAGTACTTC. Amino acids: CASSLGFAGARETQYF.

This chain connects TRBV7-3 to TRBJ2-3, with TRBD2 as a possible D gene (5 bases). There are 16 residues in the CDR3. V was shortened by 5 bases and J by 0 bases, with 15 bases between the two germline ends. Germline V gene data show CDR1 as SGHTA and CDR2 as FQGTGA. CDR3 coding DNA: TGTGCCAGCAGCCCCGCGGGCACAACAAGCACAGATACGCAGTATTTT. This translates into CASSPAGTTSTDTQYF.

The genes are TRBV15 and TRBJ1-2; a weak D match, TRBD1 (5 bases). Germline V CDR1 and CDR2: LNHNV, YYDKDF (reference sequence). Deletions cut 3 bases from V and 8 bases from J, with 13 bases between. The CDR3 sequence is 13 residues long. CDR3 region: CATSRGPLGGYTF. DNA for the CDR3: TGTGCCACCAGCAGGGGGCCGCTGGGGGGCTACACCTTC.

The CDR3 DNA reads TGTGCCACCCAACTCGGGACAGCCTACGAGCAGTACTTC. Protein product: CATQLGTAYEQYF. The chain has TRBV2 and TRBJ2-7; 7 bases match TRBD1. The CDR3 extends over 13 amino acids. Looked up from germline, CDR1 is SNHLY and CDR2 is FYNNEI. Trimming cost V 10 bases and J 2 bases; bases outside gene matches: 8. Full variable domain (remainder filled in from reference TRBV2 and TRBJ2-7): EPEVTQTPSHQVTQMGQEVILRCVPISNHLYFYWYRQILGQKVEFLVSFYNNEISEKSEIFDDQFSVERPDGSNFTLKIRSTKLEDSAMYFCATQLGTAYEQYFGPGTRLTVT.

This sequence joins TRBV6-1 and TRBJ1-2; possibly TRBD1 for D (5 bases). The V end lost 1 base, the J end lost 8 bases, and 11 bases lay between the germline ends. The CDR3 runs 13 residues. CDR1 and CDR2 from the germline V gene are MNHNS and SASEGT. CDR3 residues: CASSEDWGGGYTF. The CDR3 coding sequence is TGTGCCAGCAGTGAAGACTGGGGGGGAGGCTACACCTTC.

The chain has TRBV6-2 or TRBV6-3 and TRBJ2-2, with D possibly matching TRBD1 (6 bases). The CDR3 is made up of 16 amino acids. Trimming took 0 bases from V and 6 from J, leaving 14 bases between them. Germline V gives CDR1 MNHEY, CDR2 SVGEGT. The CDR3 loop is CASSYSGRGFSGELFF. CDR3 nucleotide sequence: TGTGCCAGCAGTTACTCGGGCAGGGGTTTCTCCGGGGAGCTGTTTTTT.